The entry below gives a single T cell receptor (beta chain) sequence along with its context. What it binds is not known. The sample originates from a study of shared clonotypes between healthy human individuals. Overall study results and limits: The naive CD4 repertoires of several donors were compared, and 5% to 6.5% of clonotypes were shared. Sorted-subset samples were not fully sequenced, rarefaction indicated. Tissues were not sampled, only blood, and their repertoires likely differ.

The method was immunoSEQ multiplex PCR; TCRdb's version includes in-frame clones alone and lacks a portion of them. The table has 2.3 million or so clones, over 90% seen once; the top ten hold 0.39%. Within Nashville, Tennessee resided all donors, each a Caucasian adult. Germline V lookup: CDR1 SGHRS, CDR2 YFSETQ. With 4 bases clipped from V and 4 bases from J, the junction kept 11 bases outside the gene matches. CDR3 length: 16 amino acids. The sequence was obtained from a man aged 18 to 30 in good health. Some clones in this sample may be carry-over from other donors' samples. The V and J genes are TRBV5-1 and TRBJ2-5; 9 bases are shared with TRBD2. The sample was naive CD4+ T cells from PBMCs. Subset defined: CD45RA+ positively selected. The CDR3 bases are TGCGCCAGCAGCCCGGCCTTGGGCGGGAGGGTAGAGACCCAGTACTTC. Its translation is CASSPALGGRVETQYF.